Following are 26 T cell receptor beta chains from one sample sequenced in a study of cytomegalovirus exposure and HLA in healthy donors. Primers: 60 Vbeta forward and 13 Jbeta reverse. Libraries were prepared by immunoSEQ multiplex PCR; TCRdb keeps only in-frame clonotypes and omits some of them. Seen here are over 100,000 clones, 70% to 85% observed once, and the top ten hold about 5%. The source material was PBMCs. Receptors originate from a woman between 18 and 29 years old in good health and CMV-seropositive.

This clone was found once. The chain joins TRBV11-1 to TRBJ2-1, with D perhaps matching TRBD1 (7 bases). This CDR3 comprises 14 residues. Trimming removed 5 bases at V and 6 bases at J, with 14 bases between. Germline V gene lookup returns CDR1 SGHAT and CDR2 FQDESV (reference sequence). CDR3 in amino acids: CASSARQGGNEQFF. As DNA, the CDR3 is TGTGCCAGCAGCGCCCGACAGGGAGGCAATGAGCAGTTCTTC.

The chain employs TRBV11-3 and TRBJ2-1; TRBD2 aligns across 8 bases. The J segment lost 7 bases and the V segment lost 4 bases, leaving 6 bases of the junction unmatched. CDR1 and CDR2 from the germline V gene are SGHNT and YENEEA. CDR3 size: 14 residues. The CDR3 sequence: CASSYREGVNEQFF. DNA for the CDR3: TGTGCCAGCAGCTACCGGGAGGGGGTAAATGAGCAGTTCTTC.

V is TRBV29-1 and J is TRBJ1-1; no definite D call. Germline V gene sequence: CDR1 SQVTM, CDR2 ANQGSEA. The CDR3 contains 16 residues. Trimming pared 4 bases from V and 5 bases from J, leaving 23 bases between. The CDR3 DNA sequence: TGCAGCGTTGGAGGGCTAAATGTCCAAATGGGAACTGAAGCTTTCTTT. Its protein is CSVGGLNVQMGTEAFF.

The chain couples TRBV28 to TRBJ1-5; perhaps TRBD1 as D (5 bases). CDR1 MDHEN and CDR2 SYDVKM come from the germline V gene. Trimming shortened V by 2 bases and J by 0 bases, and 11 bases separated the two germline ends. The CDR3 contains 16 residues. The CDR3 protein is CASSLGAPVSNQPQHF. CDR3 in DNA: TGTGCCAGCAGTTTAGGGGCACCGGTTAGCAATCAGCCCCAGCATTTT.

For this clone: This sequence may be a read error, since a much larger clone differs from it by one base. The V and J genes are TRBV5-1 and TRBJ1-2, with D tentatively TRBD1 (6 bases). The length of the CDR3 is 16 residues. Germline V gene sequence: CDR1 SGHRS, CDR2 YFSETQ. V was trimmed by 1 base and J by 6 bases, leaving 19 bases between them. Here the CDR3 DNA reads TGCGCCAGCAGCTTGATGAGTGTGGGAAAGGGGGATGGCTACACCTTC. Translated, it gives CASSLMSVGKGDGYTF. The complete variable domain, with remaining parts taken from reference TRBV5-1 and TRBJ1-2, reads KAGVTQTPRYLIKTRGQQVTLSCSPISGHRSVSWYQQTPGQGLQFLFEYFSETQRNKGNFPGRFSGRQFSNSRSEMNVSTLELGDSALYLCASSLMSVGKGDGYTFGSGTRLTVV.

This clone was picked up one time. This rearrangement joins TRBV5-1 to TRBJ1-2; D is perhaps TRBD1 (5 bases). CDR1 is SGHRS, CDR2 YFSETQ, per germline. V lost 4 bases and J 3 bases, leaving 10 bases between the germline ends. The CDR3 has 13 amino acids. Here the CDR3 reads CASSVTGDYGYTF. CDR3 in DNA: TGCGCCAGCAGCGTAACAGGAGACTATGGCTACACCTTC.

The rearrangement uses TRBV30 and TRBJ2-3; maybe TRBD2 (6 bases). The V end lost 3 bases, the J end lost 2 bases, and 12 bases lay between the germline ends. The CDR3 consists of 14 residues. Germline-derived CDR1 and CDR2 are GTSNPN and SVGIG (reference sequence). The DNA of the CDR3 is TGTGCCTGGAGGCGCCGGGACTCCACAGATACGCAGTATTTT. Residues: CAWRRRDSTDTQYF.

This clone came up once. The chain is built from TRBV5-6 and TRBJ2-3, with 7 bases lining up with TRBD2. From germline, CDR1 is SGHDT and CDR2 YYEEEE. With V trimmed by 7 bases and J by 1 base, 9 bases remained unmatched. This CDR3 has 15 residues. The CDR3 loop is CASPGPSGGTDTQYF. CDR3 DNA: TGTGCCAGCCCAGGGCCTAGCGGTGGCACAGATACGCAGTATTTT.

This sequence joins TRBV6-1 and TRBJ2-1; 8 nucleotides match TRBD2. With 4 bases clipped from V and 8 bases from J, the junction kept 7 bases outside the gene matches. Germline CDR1 is MNHNS and CDR2 is SASEGT. The CDR3 consists of 14 residues. The CDR3 bases are TGTGCCAGCAGTGCCGGGACTAGAAACTATGAGCAGTTCTTC. Protein product: CASSAGTRNYEQFF.

A word on this clone: No conserved phenylalanine or tryptophan is present at the end of the CDR3, so a read error is the likely explanation. The DNA is omitted, as the CDR3 cannot be located on it reliably, and the CDR3 follows TCRdb's listing. J is TRBJ1-1 and V is TRBV30; the table gives TRBD1 as D, unverified against the DNA. Germline V gives CDR1 GTSNPN, CDR2 SVGIG (reference sequence). The CDR3 adds up to 13 amino acids, both ends counted. CDR3 sequence reads: CAWTGQGITEALV.

The chain links TRBV13 to TRBJ2-7; D is possibly TRBD1 (6 bases). The germline CDR1 and CDR2 sequences are PRHDT and FYEKMQ (reference sequence). The CDR3 is 13 residues long. V lost 5 bases to trimming and J lost 0 bases, with 8 bases between them. The CDR3 DNA sequence: TGTGCCAGCAGCCCGGGACACTCCTACGAGCAGTACTTC. This sequence encodes CASSPGHSYEQYF. Full variable domain (remainder filled in from reference TRBV13 and TRBJ2-7): AAGVIQSPRHLIKEKRETATLKCYPIPRHDTVYWYQQGPGQDPQFLISFYEKMQSDKGSIPDRFSAQQFSDYHSELNMSSLELGDSALYFCASSPGHSYEQYFGPGTRLTVT.

J is TRBJ2-7 and V is TRBV27; possibly TRBD2 for D (6 bases). The CDR3 covers 15 residues. Germline V gives CDR1 MNHEY, CDR2 SMNVEV (reference sequence). Trimming removed 7 bases at V and 6 bases at J, with 22 bases between. For the CDR3, the DNA is TGTGCCAGCACCCCCCTCTATCTCCCCGGGGGCGAGCAGTACTTC. Residues: CASTPLYLPGGEQYF.

This clone turned up a few times. Other DNA sequences in this sample translate to the same CDR3. CDR3: CASSLATGYNQPQHF. In nucleotides, the CDR3 is TGTGCCAGCAGCTTAGCAACAGGGTACAATCAGCCCCAGCATTTT. V is TRBV7-9 and J is TRBJ1-5; TRBD1 is a possible D gene (6 bases). The CDR3 spans 15 residues. Germline CDR1 and CDR2: SEHNR and FQNEAQ (reference sequence). Between the trimmed V and J ends, which lost 0 bases and 3 bases, there was a span of 9 bases.

The V call is TRBV2, the J call TRBJ2-7; 7 nucleotides agree with TRBD2. After removal of 7 bases from V and 6 bases from J, the junction contained 12 bases not matched to a gene. Germline V gives CDR1 SNHLY, CDR2 FYNNEI. The CDR3 has 14 residues. CDR3 sequence reads: CASNHGRGPPEQYF. The CDR3, as DNA: TGTGCCAGCAATCATGGGAGGGGACCCCCCGAGCAGTACTTC.

The chain joins TRBV25-1 to TRBJ2-1, with 7 bases fitting TRBD2. CDR1 is MGHDK, CDR2 SYGVNS, per germline. V dropped 8 bases and J dropped 9; count of bases not matched to a gene: 13. The CDR3 is 14 residues long. The CDR3 sequence is CASRGEGQSVEQFF. The CDR3 coding sequence is TGTGCCAGCCGCGGGGAGGGCCAATCTGTTGAGCAGTTCTTC. Full variable domain (missing parts from reference TRBV25-1 and TRBJ2-1): EADIYQTPRYLVIGTGKKITLECSQTMGHDKMYWYQQDPGMELHLIHYSYGVNSTEKGDLSSESTVSRIRTEHFPLTLESARPSHTSQYLCASRGEGQSVEQFFGPGTRLTVL.

The chain has TRBV7-3 and TRBJ2-7, with 10 positions matching TRBD2. The germline V gene encodes CDR1 SGHTA and CDR2 FQGTGA. The CDR3 is 15 residues long. V lost 7 bases, J lost 1 base, and 7 bases stayed unmatched. CDR3 sequence: CASTMGTSASYEQYF. The CDR3 region has the DNA TGTGCCAGCACCATGGGGACTAGCGCTTCCTACGAGCAGTACTTC.

V gene TRBV5-4 combines with J gene TRBJ1-6; TRBD1 is a possible D gene (6 bases). CDR3 length equals 15 residues. Per germline, CDR1 SGHNT and CDR2 YYREEE (reference sequence). Trimming cost V 4 bases and J 4 bases, with 12 bases left between them. Here the CDR3 reads CASSPGVDYNSPLHF. CDR3 coding DNA: TGTGCCAGCAGCCCAGGGGTAGATTATAATTCACCCCTCCACTTT.

The rearrangement uses TRBV6-5 and TRBJ1-2; 7 nucleotides align to TRBD1. The V gene end was trimmed by 7 bases and the J gene end by 4 bases; junction bases not matched to a gene: 6. Germline V gene lookup returns CDR1 MNHEY and CDR2 SVGAGI. The CDR3 runs to 13 residues. The CDR3 region has the DNA TGTGCCAGCACGACAGGGCCGAGCTATGGCTACACCTTC. This codes for CASTTGPSYGYTF.

This clone has just a few counts. The chain recombines TRBV27 with TRBJ2-7; D ambiguous. The germline gives CDR1 MNHEY, CDR2 SMNVEV (reference sequence). Trimming left V 0 bases short and J 3 bases short, with 6 bases between. The CDR3 loop spans 13 amino acids. The CDR3: CASSLSGGYEQYF. CDR3 DNA sequence: TGTGCCAGCAGTTTATCCGGCGGCTACGAGCAGTACTTC.

This chain uses TRBV27 with TRBJ2-1, with a possible D match to TRBD1 (6 bases). CDR1 and CDR2 (germline): MNHEY, SMNVEV (reference sequence). There are 12 residues in the CDR3. Trimming removed 5 bases from V and 9 bases from J, with 11 bases in between. The CDR3 bases are TGTGCCAGCAGTGAACAGGGCTCTGAGCAGTTCTTC. It yields the protein CASSEQGSEQFF.

The chain uses TRBV6-1 and TRBJ2-5; D may be TRBD2 (6 bases). Trimming removed 9 bases at V and 0 bases at J, with 11 bases between. Germline V gene lookup returns CDR1 MNHNS and CDR2 SASEGT. The CDR3 loop spans 13 amino acids. The CDR3 sequence: CASRTKNQETQYF. The CDR3 coding sequence is TGTGCCAGTAGGACTAAAAACCAAGAGACCCAGTACTTC.

The chain couples TRBV19 to TRBJ2-7; D not resolved. CDR3 length equals 16 residues. Between the trimmed V and J ends, which lost 0 bases and 3 bases, there was a span of 15 bases. Looked up from germline, CDR1 is LNHDA and CDR2 is SQIVND (reference sequence). The chain's CDR3 is CASSIDDGSGIYEQYF. In nucleotides, the CDR3 is TGTGCCAGTAGTATAGATGATGGGTCAGGAATCTACGAGCAGTACTTC.

This clone has a single count. The chain is built from TRBV9 and TRBJ1-5, with D perhaps TRBD1 (6 bases). The CDR3 covers 15 residues. CDR1 SGDLS and CDR2 YYNGEE come from the germline V gene. Between the trimmed V and J ends, which lost 3 bases and 5 bases, there was a span of 15 bases. CDR3 coding DNA: TGTGCCAGCAGCGGGCGGACTCCAGGGGATCAGCCCCAGCATTTT. Protein: CASSGRTPGDQPQHF.

The chain is built from TRBV9 and TRBJ2-3; the D gene is possibly TRBD2 (5 bases). The CDR3 loop spans 16 amino acids. Germline V gene lookup returns CDR1 SGDLS and CDR2 YYNGEE. V was shortened by 5 bases and J by 0 bases, with 16 bases between the two germline ends. The CDR3 protein is CASSDGLAISTDTQYF. CDR3 nucleotides: TGTGCCAGCAGTGACGGGCTAGCAATTAGCACAGATACGCAGTATTTT. The whole variable domain, filled in from reference TRBV9 and TRBJ2-3, reads DSGVTQTPKHLITATGQRVTLRCSPRSGDLSVYWYQQSLDQGLQFLIQYYNGEERAKGNILERFSAQQFPDLHSELNLSSLELGDSALYFCASSDGLAISTDTQYFGPGTRLTVL.

The rearrangement joins TRBV28 to TRBJ2-5; D not resolved. The CDR3 runs 11 residues. The V gene's germline CDR1 is MDHEN and CDR2 SYDVKM. Trimming shortened V by 1 base and J by 7 bases, and 4 bases separated the two germline ends. The CDR3: CASSLSRTQYF. CDR3 nucleotide sequence: TGTGCCAGCAGTTTATCTCGGACCCAGTACTTC.

This chain links TRBV29-1 with TRBJ2-5; 9 bases are shared with TRBD2. The J call may not be correct, given that the DNA end is closer to TRBJ2-7. The V gene's germline CDR1 is SQVTM and CDR2 ANQGSEA. CDR3 length: 13 residues. The CDR3: CSVGTSTSYEQYF. The CDR3 DNA sequence: TGCAGCGTCGGGACTAGCACCTCCTACGAGCAGTACTTC.